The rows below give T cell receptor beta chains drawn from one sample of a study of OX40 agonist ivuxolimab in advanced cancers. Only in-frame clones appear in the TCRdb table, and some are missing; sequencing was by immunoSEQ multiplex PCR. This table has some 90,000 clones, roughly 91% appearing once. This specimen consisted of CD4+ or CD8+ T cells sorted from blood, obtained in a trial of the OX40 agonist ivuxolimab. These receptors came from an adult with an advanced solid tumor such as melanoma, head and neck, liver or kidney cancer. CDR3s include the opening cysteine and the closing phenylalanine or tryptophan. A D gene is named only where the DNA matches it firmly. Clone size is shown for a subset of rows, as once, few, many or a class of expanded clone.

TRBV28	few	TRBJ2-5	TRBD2	CAISGGRRETQYF	TGTGCCATAAGCGGGGGCAGGAGGGAGACCCAGTACTTC
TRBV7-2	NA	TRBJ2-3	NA	CASSLNNRRDTQYF	TGTGCCAGCAGCTTAAACAACAGGAGAGATACGCAGTATTTT
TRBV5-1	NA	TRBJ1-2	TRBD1	CASSSGTGGLNYGYTF	TGCGCCAGCAGTTCCGGGACAGGGGGCTTGAACTATGGCTACACCTTC
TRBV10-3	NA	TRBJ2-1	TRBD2	CAISGGLAGTNNEQFF	TGTGCCATCAGTGGGGGACTAGCGGGGACCAACAATGAGCAGTTCTTC
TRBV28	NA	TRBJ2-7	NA	CASSFAGSGSYEQYF	TGTGCCAGCAGTTTCGCAGGGTCTGGGTCCTACGAGCAGTACTTC
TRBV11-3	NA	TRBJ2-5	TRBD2	CASSLGRLAGQETQYF	TGTGCCAGCAGCTTAGGGAGACTAGCGGGACAAGAGACCCAGTACTTC
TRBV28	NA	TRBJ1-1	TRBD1	CASSRTGPREAFF	TGTGCCAGCAGTAGGACAGGGCCCCGTGAAGCTTTCTTT
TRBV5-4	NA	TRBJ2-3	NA	CASSLGAPGSDTQYF	TGTGCCAGCAGCTTGGGAGCTCCGGGATCAGATACGCAGTATTTT
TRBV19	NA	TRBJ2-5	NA	CASSMRGVETQYF	TGTGCCAGTAGTATGAGAGGGGTAGAGACCCAGTACTTC
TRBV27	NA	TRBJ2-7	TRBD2	CATSGRNEQYF	TGTGCTACTAGCGGGAGGAACGAGCAGTACTTC